This T cell receptor beta chain appears in the sequencing data of a study of blood T cell repertoires in COVID-19. At the level of the study: The United States, Italy and Spain provided the acute and convalescent COVID-19 samples. PBMCs, B-cell-depleted T cells, or T cells provided the cDNA or gDNA that made up the material.

Authors' data handling: By means of reference gene primer amplification, nucleated cell counts were estimated. Sequenced by immunoSEQ multiplex PCR; TCRdb stores in-frame clones only, minus some. The V and J calls and clone size were taken over from that table, and D and trimming were inferred from the DNA. Among under 300,000 clones listed, approximately 82% were seen once. In this sample, this clone turned up a few times. Germline assignment: CDR1 SGHRS and CDR2 YFSETQ. V lost 7 bases, J lost 1 base, and 18 bases lay in between. The CDR3 consists of 15 residues. The chain carries TRBV5-1 and TRBJ2-7, with D tentatively TRBD1 (7 bases). Sequencing was carried out using peripheral blood. The receptor was isolated from a man aged 60 to 69 who had recovered from COVID-19. CDR3 protein: CASRTQTGTSYEQYF. For the CDR3, the DNA is TGCGCCAGCCGAACCCAGACAGGGACTTCCTACGAGCAGTACTTC.